This TCR beta chain was sequenced in a study of blood T cell repertoires in COVID-19. TCRdb's copy holds only in-frame clones and misses some; the assay was immunoSEQ multiplex PCR. The table records 220,000 or so clones, approximately 80% of them present only once. The CDR3 contains 14 residues. The V and J ends lost 5 bases and 5 bases respectively, with 12 bases between them. Germline V gives CDR1 SGHTA, CDR2 FQGNSA. The study recruited people aged roughly 18 to 100 years across about two dozen US areas. The sequenced sample was PBMCs or T cells enriched from blood (not recorded which). The source of this sequence is a woman aged 40 to 50 with acute COVID-19. The chain uses TRBV7-2 and TRBJ2-2; TRBD2 is a possible D gene (6 bases). DNA for the CDR3: TGTGCCAGCAGCCGGGACTGGGGGACCGGGGAGCTGTTTTTT. Protein sequence: CASSRDWGTGELFF.